The entry below gives a single T cell receptor (beta chain) sequence along with its context. Some clones are missing from TCRdb's copy, which holds only in-frame ones; the method was immunoSEQ multiplex PCR. The sample holds around 67,000 clones, approximately 91% seen once. V lost 4 bases and J lost 5, with 12 bases in between. Germline V gene lookup returns CDR1 MNHNS and CDR2 SASEGT. The CDR3 has 13 residues. This sample stems from a study of T cells after somatic rescue of genetic block. The chain combines TRBV6-1 with TRBJ2-7, with D maybe TRBD1 (6 bases). The sequenced material came from peripheral blood mononuclear cells (PBMCs). The origin of this receptor is a man between 25 and 39 years old. DNA for the CDR3: TGTGCCAGCAGTGCGGACAGCGTCGACGAGCAGTACTTC. Protein: CASSADSVDEQYF.